The rows below give T cell receptor beta chains drawn from one sample of a study of cytomegalovirus exposure and HLA in healthy donors. The repertoire was sequenced with immunoSEQ multiplex PCR; TCRdb's copy has only in-frame clones and lacks some. The table lists about 160,000 clones, approximately 87% of them singletons, with 5.7% in the top ten. The sample comprised PBMCs. The source is a woman aged 25-40 years in good health and CMV-seronegative. Both conserved end residues are part of each CDR3. D genes are given only for firm matches. Clone size, where shown, is once, few, many, or a class for clones that have expanded.

j_call	d_call	v_call	clone_size	cdr3_aa	cdr3_nt
TRBJ2-1	TRBD1	TRBV11-2	few	CASSRDRGKQFF	TGTGCCAGCAGCCGGGACAGGGGCAAACAGTTCTTC
TRBJ1-1	TRBD1	TRBV19	.	CASSIGRQGATTEAFF	TGTGCCAGTAGTATAGGCCGACAGGGGGCGACCACTGAAGCTTTCTTT
TRBJ2-5	.	TRBV29-1	.	CSVEDLGGETQYF	TGCAGCGTTGAAGACTTGGGTGGGGAGACCCAGTACTTC
TRBJ2-7	.	TRBV4-3	few	CASSQDYRGAPKEQYF	TGCGCCAGCAGCCAAGATTATCGGGGGGCGCCGAAGGAGCAGTACTTC
TRBJ2-5	TRBD1	TRBV5-4	.	CASSLRTGGLETQYF	TGTGCCAGCAGCTTACGGACAGGGGGCCTGGAGACCCAGTACTTC
TRBJ1-1	.	TRBV6-5	.	CASSYRFPMNTEAFF	TGTGCCAGCAGTTACAGGTTCCCAATGAACACTGAAGCTTTCTTT
TRBJ1-2	.	TRBV28	.	CASSLEFGAGANYGYTF	TGTGCCAGCAGTTTGGAGTTTGGCGCGGGGGCTAACTATGGCTACACCTTC
TRBJ2-1	TRBD1	TRBV2	.	CASNRDRYNEQFF	TGTGCCAGCAACCGGGACAGATACAATGAGCAGTTCTTC
TRBJ2-7	TRBD1	TRBV7-3	.	CASSEGTAPNEQYF	TGTGCCAGCAGCGAGGGGACAGCTCCGAACGAGCAGTACTTC
TRBJ1-1	.	TRBV7-3	.	CASSLLGAMNTEAFF	TGTGCCAGCAGCTTATTAGGGGCGATGAACACTGAAGCTTTCTTT
TRBJ2-7	.	TRBV19	.	CASSIPDTLTYEQYF	TGTGCCAGTAGTATTCCGGACACGCTCACCTACGAGCAGTACTTC
TRBJ2-1	TRBD1	TRBV4-3	.	CASSQDKGASYNEQFF	TGCGCCAGCAGCCAAGATAAGGGGGCCTCCTACAATGAGCAGTTCTTC
TRBJ1-3	.	TRBV2	few	CASSADGSGNTIYF	TGTGCCAGCAGCGCGGACGGCTCTGGAAACACCATATATTTT
TRBJ1-5	TRBD1	TRBV6-1	.	CASSGGTGGNQPQHF	TGTGCCAGCAGTGGCGGGACAGGGGGGAATCAGCCCCAGCATTTT
TRBJ1-1	.	TRBV4-2	.	CASSPTPGTEAFF	TGTGCCAGCAGCCCTACGCCTGGGACTGAAGCTTTCTTT
TRBJ2-1	TRBD2	TRBV5-1	.	CASSTGLAGGYNEQFF	TGCGCCAGCAGCACGGGACTAGCGGGAGGATACAATGAGCAGTTCTTC
TRBJ1-6	.	TRBV2	.	CASKGQFNSPLHF	TGTGCCAGCAAAGGCCAGTTTAATTCACCCCTCCACTTT
TRBJ2-7	TRBD2	TRBV7-9	.	CASSLRGSGRSYEQYF	TGTGCCAGCAGCCTGCGGGGGAGCGGGAGGTCCTACGAGCAGTACTTC
TRBJ1-1	TRBD1	TRBV4-2	.	CASSLTYRGNTEAFF	TGTGCCAGCAGCCTCACATACAGGGGAAACACTGAAGCTTTCTTT
TRBJ2-3	.	TRBV11-2	.	CASSLDPGPGTDTQYF	TGTGCCAGCAGCTTAGACCCGGGACCGGGCACAGATACGCAGTATTTT
TRBJ1-2	TRBD1	TRBV10-3	.	CAMRTGVVDGYTF	TGTGCCATGAGGACAGGGGTAGTCGATGGCTACACCTTC
TRBJ1-2	TRBD1	TRBV6-1	.	CASSGQGILNYGYTF	TGTGCCAGCAGTGGACAGGGCATTCTCAACTATGGCTACACCTTC